One and the same sample provided the 21 T cell receptor beta chains below, sequenced in a study of blood T cell repertoires in COVID-19. Generated by immunoSEQ multiplex PCR, the TCRdb table keeps only in-frame clones and is missing some. The profile shows 250,000 or so clones, 85% to 90% of them singletons. Sequencing was done on a sample of PBMCs or T cells enriched from blood (not recorded which). The receptors stem from a woman between 25 and 40 years old with acute COVID-19.

The chain employs TRBV19 and TRBJ2-1; TRBD2 agrees at 12 bases. CDR1 is LNHDA and CDR2 is SQIVND in the germline V gene (reference sequence). Trimming removed 7 bases from V and 7 bases from J; junction bases left unmatched: 8. This CDR3 region has 15 residues. DNA for the CDR3: TGTGCCAGTACCCAAAGGACTAGCGGGATAAATGAGCAGTTCTTC. Translating it yields CASTQRTSGINEQFF.

The chain employs TRBV14 and TRBJ2-7; D possibly corresponds to TRBD2 (5 bases). V was trimmed by 4 bases and J by 1 base, leaving 17 bases between them. Germline CDR1 reads SGHDN; CDR2 reads FVKESK. The CDR3 spans 16 residues. CDR3 DNA sequence: TGTGCCAGCAGCCCAAGCGTGGGGAGTGGTTCCTACGAGCAGTACTTC. Protein product: CASSPSVGSGSYEQYF. Based on the CDR3 plus reference TRBV14 and TRBJ2-7, the full variable domain is EAGVTQFPSHSVIEKGQTVTLRCDPISGHDNLYWYRRVMGKEIKFLLHFVKESKQDESGMPNNRFLAERTGGTYSTLKVQPAELEDSGVYFCASSPSVGSGSYEQYFGPGTRLTVT.

This chain links TRBV10-3 with TRBJ2-7; 7 nucleotides line up with TRBD1. The CDR3 covers 13 residues. Germline assignment: CDR1 ENHRY and CDR2 SYGVKD. V shed 4 bases, J shed 7 bases, and the junction held 7 bases outside the gene matches. The CDR3 sequence: CAISGTGQSEQYF. CDR3 nucleotide sequence: TGTGCCATCAGTGGCACGGGACAGAGTGAGCAGTACTTC.

The J gene is TRBJ2-1, the V gene TRBV5-1, with 9 positions matching TRBD1. The CDR3 contains 13 residues. The junction had 7 bases not matched to a gene; V was cut back by 9 bases and J by 6 bases. Germline V gives CDR1 SGHRS, CDR2 YFSETQ. The CDR3 DNA reads TGCGCCACTTCAACAGGGGGCCTCAATGAGCAGTTCTTC. It yields the protein CATSTGGLNEQFF.

This sequence joins TRBV28 and TRBJ2-5; the D gene is possibly TRBD1 (6 bases). Germline CDR1 MDHEN, CDR2 SYDVKM. The CDR3 loop spans 13 amino acids. V was pared by 6 bases and J by 4 bases, with 12 bases between. In DNA, the CDR3 is TGTGCCAGCAGAATGGGGGCTCGAGAGACCCAGTACTTC. This gives the protein CASRMGARETQYF.

In this sample, this clone turned up once. The chain couples TRBV21-1 to TRBJ2-7; the table names TRBD2, a call not compared with the DNA. TRBV21-1 is shown as a pseudogene. This CDR3 has 16 residues. CDR3 residues: CASSTFGLESSYEQYF. In DNA form, the CDR3 reads TGTGCCAGCAGCACTTTCGGACTAGAAAGCTCCTACGAGCAGTACTTC.

The gene calls are TRBV4-2 and TRBJ1-6, with D hard to call. This CDR3 contains 16 residues. V lost 0 bases and J 8 bases, leaving 14 bases between the germline ends. Germline V gene data show CDR1 as LGHNA and CDR2 as YNFKEQ. The CDR3 DNA follows: TGTGCCAGCAGCCAAGATCCTTCTGTGTCTGATTCACCCCTCCACTTT. It translates to CASSQDPSVSDSPLHF.

The chain combines TRBV19 with TRBJ1-1, with no clear D. Germline CDR1 is LNHDA and CDR2 is SQIVND (reference sequence). The CDR3 has 14 residues. Between the trimmed V and J ends, which lost 10 bases and 2 bases, there was a span of 17 bases. The CDR3 nucleotides read TGTGCCACCACAATTGCGGATAGTAACACTGAAGCTTTCTTT. Translated: CATTIADSNTEAFF.

The chain joins TRBV4-1 to TRBJ2-1, with TRBD2 matching over 9 bases. V lost 7 bases and J lost 4; bases outside the gene matches: 5. Germline CDR1 reads MGHRA; CDR2 reads YSYEKL. The CDR3 length is 14 residues. The CDR3 DNA reads as TGCGCCAGCACCCCGACTAGCGGATACAATGAGCAGTTCTTC. It specifies CASTPTSGYNEQFF.

The chain carries TRBV19 and TRBJ2-2, with TRBD1 as a possible D gene (6 bases). CDR1 LNHDA and CDR2 SQIVND come from the germline V gene (reference sequence). The ends were cut back, 5 bases at V and 3 bases at J, with 16 bases in the middle. The CDR3 covers 16 residues. CDR3 sequence (DNA): TGTGCCAGTAGTGTACAGGGTCAGGCATACACCGGGGAGCTGTTTTTT. It encodes CASSVQGQAYTGELFF.

DNA of the CDR3: TGTGCCAGCAGCAAACCGGGACAGGGTACGGATACGCAGTATTTT. This encodes CASSKPGQGTDTQYF. This chain links TRBV7-9 with TRBJ2-3; TRBD1 agrees at 9 bases. This CDR3 spans 15 amino acids. CDR1 and CDR2 (germline): SEHNR, FQNEAQ (reference sequence). The trim removed 5 bases at V and 6 bases at J, leaving 9 bases unmatched.

The rearrangement joins TRBV7-3 to TRBJ2-7; 11 nucleotides agree with TRBD2. Trimming removed 5 bases from V and 0 bases from J; junction bases left unmatched: 3. The CDR3 spans 15 residues. Germline CDR1 SGHTA, CDR2 FQGTGA. This CDR3 is CASSRTSGSSYEQYF. For the CDR3, the DNA is TGTGCCAGCAGCCGTACTAGCGGGAGCTCCTACGAGCAGTACTTC.

The rearrangement links TRBV3-1 (or the pseudogene TRBV3-2) to TRBJ2-7; perhaps TRBD1 as D (6 bases). CDR3 length equals 14 residues. Trimming stripped 6 bases from V and 1 base from J, with 13 bases between. The germline CDR1 and CDR2 sequences are LGHDT and YNNKEL (reference sequence). CDR3 region: CASRLGTNSYEQYF. The CDR3 nucleotides are TGTGCCAGCAGATTAGGGACAAATTCCTACGAGCAGTACTTC.

The chain carries TRBV5-1 and TRBJ2-7; 8 bases are shared with TRBD2. Losses at the gene ends were 2 bases for V and 7 bases for J; bases not matched to a gene: 11. Germline-derived CDR1 and CDR2 are SGHRS and YFSETQ. CDR3 length equals 15 residues. CDR3 nucleotide sequence: TGCGCCAGCAGCTTTAAGCGGGAGCGGATGTTAGAGCAGTACTTC. Protein sequence: CASSFKRERMLEQYF.

The genes are TRBV5-1 and TRBJ2-1; D possibly corresponds to TRBD1 (5 bases). CDR3 length: 10 residues. The V and J ends lost 10 bases and 9 bases respectively, with 11 bases between them. Germline assignment: CDR1 SGHRS and CDR2 YFSETQ. CDR3 nucleotides: TGCGCCTCCACAGGCGGTGAGCAGTTCTTC. This codes for CASTGGEQFF.

V and J are TRBV9 and TRBJ1-3; the match to TRBD1 covers 7 bases. The V gene's germline CDR1 is SGDLS and CDR2 YYNGEE. CDR3 length equals 14 residues. J lost 10 bases, V lost 0 bases, and 7 bases had no gene match. The CDR3 here is CASSVDVGQETIYF. The CDR3 DNA reads TGTGCCAGCAGCGTAGATGTAGGACAGGAAACCATATATTTT.

The J gene is TRBJ1-5, the V gene TRBV7-2, with D unresolved. Trimming stripped 2 bases from V and 4 bases from J, with 12 bases between. Per germline, CDR1 SGHTA and CDR2 FQGNSA. The CDR3 consists of 15 residues. CDR3 sequence reads: CASSLSSLKNQPQHF. CDR3 nucleotide sequence: TGTGCCAGCAGCTTATCTTCCCTAAAAAATCAGCCCCAGCATTTT.

J is TRBJ1-1 and V is TRBV5-5; D is possibly TRBD1 (6 bases). CDR1 and CDR2 from the germline V gene are SGHKS and YYEKEE (reference sequence). V dropped 2 bases and J dropped 5 bases, with 16 bases sitting between them. The CDR3 is 15 residues long. DNA of the CDR3: TGTGCCAGCAGCTTTTTTCGGACAGATGGGACTGAAGCTTTCTTT. It codes for CASSFFRTDGTEAFF.

The chain has TRBV14 and TRBJ2-1; 9 nucleotides match TRBD2. With 4 bases clipped from V and 7 bases from J, the junction kept 8 bases outside the gene matches. Germline V gene sequence: CDR1 SGHDN, CDR2 FVKESK. This CDR3 has 15 amino acids. The CDR3 DNA reads as TGTGCCAGCAGCCCCCCGGGACTAGCACCAAATGAGCAGTTCTTC. Protein: CASSPPGLAPNEQFF. Filled out from reference TRBV14 and TRBJ2-1, the complete variable domain reads EAGVTQFPSHSVIEKGQTVTLRCDPISGHDNLYWYRRVMGKEIKFLLHFVKESKQDESGMPNNRFLAERTGGTYSTLKVQPAELEDSGVYFCASSPPGLAPNEQFFGPGTRLTVL.

This sequence joins TRBV28 and TRBJ1-1; 7 bases align to TRBD1. CDR1 and CDR2 (germline): MDHEN, SYDVKM. Trimming removed 6 bases from V and 0 bases from J; junction bases left unmatched: 10. CDR3 length equals 16 residues. This chain's CDR3 is CASRSTGVAMNTEAFF. Written as DNA, the CDR3 is TGTGCCAGCAGAAGTACAGGGGTTGCAATGAACACTGAAGCTTTCTTT. Full variable domain (outside the CDR3, taken from reference TRBV28 and TRBJ1-1): DVKVTQSSRYLVKRTGEKVFLECVQDMDHENMFWYRQDPGLGLRLIYFSYDVKMKEKGDIPEGYSVSREKKERFSLILESASTNQTSMYLCASRSTGVAMNTEAFFGQGTRLTVV.

The V call is TRBV28, the J call TRBJ2-3, with a possible D match to TRBD2 (5 bases). Per the germline V gene, CDR1 is MDHEN and CDR2 is SYDVKM. Trimming removed 7 bases from V and 2 bases from J, with 10 bases in between. The CDR3 spans 13 residues. The chain's CDR3 is CASTGGFTDTQYF. In DNA form, the CDR3 reads TGTGCCAGCACTGGCGGGTTCACAGATACGCAGTATTTT.